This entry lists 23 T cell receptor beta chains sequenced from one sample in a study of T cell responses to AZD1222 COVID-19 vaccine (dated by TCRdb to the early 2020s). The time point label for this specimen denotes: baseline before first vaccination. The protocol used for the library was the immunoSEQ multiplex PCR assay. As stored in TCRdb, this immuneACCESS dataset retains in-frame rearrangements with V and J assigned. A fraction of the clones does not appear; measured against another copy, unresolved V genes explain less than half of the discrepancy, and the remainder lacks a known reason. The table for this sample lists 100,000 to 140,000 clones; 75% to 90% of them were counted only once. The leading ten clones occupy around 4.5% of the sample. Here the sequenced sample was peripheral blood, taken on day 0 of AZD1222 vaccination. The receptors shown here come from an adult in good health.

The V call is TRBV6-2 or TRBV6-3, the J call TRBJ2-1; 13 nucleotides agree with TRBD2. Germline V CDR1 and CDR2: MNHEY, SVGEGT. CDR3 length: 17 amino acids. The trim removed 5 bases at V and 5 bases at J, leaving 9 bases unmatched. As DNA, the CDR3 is TGTGCCAGCAGTGGCCAGACTAGCGGGAGGTTTCACAATGAGCAGTTCTTC. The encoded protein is CASSGQTSGRFHNEQFF.

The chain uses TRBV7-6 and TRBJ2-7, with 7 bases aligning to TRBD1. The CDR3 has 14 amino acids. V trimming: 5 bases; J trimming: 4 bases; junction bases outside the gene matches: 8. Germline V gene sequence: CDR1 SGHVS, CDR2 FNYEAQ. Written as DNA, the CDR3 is TGTGCCAGCAGCCCACTGACAGGGCAGTACGAGCAGTACTTC. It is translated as CASSPLTGQYEQYF. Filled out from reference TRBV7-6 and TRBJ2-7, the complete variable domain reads GAGVSQSPRYKVTKRGQDVALRCDPISGHVSLYWYRQALGQGPEFLTYFNYEAQQDKSGLPNDRFSAERPEGSISTLTIQRTEQRDSAMYRCASSPLTGQYEQYFGPGTRLTVT.

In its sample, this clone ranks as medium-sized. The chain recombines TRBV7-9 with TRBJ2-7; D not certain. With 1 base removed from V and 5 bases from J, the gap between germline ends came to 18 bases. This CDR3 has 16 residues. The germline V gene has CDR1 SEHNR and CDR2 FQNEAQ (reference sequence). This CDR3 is CASSLVSGPHNHEQYF. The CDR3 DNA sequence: TGTGCCAGCAGCTTAGTTTCTGGACCACACAACCACGAGCAGTACTTC.

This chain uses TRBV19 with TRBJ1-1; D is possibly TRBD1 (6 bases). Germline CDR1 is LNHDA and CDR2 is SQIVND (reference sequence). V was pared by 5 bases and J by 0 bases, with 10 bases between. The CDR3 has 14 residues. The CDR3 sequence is CASSESGVNTEAFF. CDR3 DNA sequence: TGTGCCAGTAGTGAGTCAGGGGTGAACACTGAAGCTTTCTTT.

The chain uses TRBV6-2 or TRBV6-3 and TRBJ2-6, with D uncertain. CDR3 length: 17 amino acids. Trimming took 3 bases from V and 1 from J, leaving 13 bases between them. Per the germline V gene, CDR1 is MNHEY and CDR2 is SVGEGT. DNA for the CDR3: TGTGCCAGCAGTTATATGTATAGGCGGTCTGGGGCCAACGTCCTGACTTTC. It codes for CASSYMYRRSGANVLTF.

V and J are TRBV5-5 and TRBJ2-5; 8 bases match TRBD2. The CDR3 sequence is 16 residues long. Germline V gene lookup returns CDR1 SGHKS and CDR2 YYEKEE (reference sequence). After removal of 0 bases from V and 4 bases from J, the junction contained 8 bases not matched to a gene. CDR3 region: CASSLGSGLGGETQYF. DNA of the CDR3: TGTGCCAGCAGCTTGGGGTCGGGACTAGGGGGAGAGACCCAGTACTTC.

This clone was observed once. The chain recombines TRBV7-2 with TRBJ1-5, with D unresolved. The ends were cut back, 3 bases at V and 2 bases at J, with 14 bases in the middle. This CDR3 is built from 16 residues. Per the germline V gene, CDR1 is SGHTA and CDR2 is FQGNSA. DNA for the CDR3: TGTGCCAGCAGCTTTTCGACGGGGATAGGCAATCAGCCCCAGCATTTT. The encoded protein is CASSFSTGIGNQPQHF.

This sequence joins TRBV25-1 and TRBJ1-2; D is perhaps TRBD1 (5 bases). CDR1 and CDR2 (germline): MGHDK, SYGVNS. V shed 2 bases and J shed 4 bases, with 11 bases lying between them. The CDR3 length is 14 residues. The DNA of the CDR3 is TGTGCCAGCAGTGAAAGGGGCCGGGCCTATGGCTACACCTTC. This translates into CASSERGRAYGYTF.

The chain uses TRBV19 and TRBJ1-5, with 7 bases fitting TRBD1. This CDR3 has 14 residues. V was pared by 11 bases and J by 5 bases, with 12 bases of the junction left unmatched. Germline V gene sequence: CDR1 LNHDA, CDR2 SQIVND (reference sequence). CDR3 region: CALTIPGTDQPQHF. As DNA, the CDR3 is TGTGCCTTAACCATACCCGGGACAGATCAGCCCCAGCATTTT.

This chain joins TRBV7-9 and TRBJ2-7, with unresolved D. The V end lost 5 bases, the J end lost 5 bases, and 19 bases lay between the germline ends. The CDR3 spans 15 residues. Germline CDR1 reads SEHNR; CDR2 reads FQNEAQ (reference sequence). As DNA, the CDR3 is TGTGCCAGCAGCACCGGCCTTACGGGTTCCAACGAGCAGTACTTC. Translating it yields CASSTGLTGSNEQYF.

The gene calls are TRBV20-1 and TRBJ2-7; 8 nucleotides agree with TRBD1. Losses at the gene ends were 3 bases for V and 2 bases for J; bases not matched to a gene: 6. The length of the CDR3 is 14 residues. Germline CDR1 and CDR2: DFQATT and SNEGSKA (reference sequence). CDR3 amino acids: CSASSGTGPYEQYF. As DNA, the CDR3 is TGCAGTGCTAGTTCGGGGACAGGCCCCTACGAGCAGTACTTC.

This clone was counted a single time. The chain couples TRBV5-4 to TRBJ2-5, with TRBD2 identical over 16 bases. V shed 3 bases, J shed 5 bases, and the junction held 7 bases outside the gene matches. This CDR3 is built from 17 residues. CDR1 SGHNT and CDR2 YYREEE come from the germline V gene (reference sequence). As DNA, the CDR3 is TGTGCCAGCAGCTATGGGACTAGCGGGGGGGCCAGGGAGACCCAGTACTTC. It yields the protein CASSYGTSGGARETQYF.

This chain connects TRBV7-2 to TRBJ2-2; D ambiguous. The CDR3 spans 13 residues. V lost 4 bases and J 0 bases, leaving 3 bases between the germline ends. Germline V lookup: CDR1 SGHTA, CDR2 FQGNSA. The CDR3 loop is CASSSPNTGELFF. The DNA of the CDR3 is TGTGCCAGCAGCTCTCCGAACACCGGGGAGCTGTTTTTT.

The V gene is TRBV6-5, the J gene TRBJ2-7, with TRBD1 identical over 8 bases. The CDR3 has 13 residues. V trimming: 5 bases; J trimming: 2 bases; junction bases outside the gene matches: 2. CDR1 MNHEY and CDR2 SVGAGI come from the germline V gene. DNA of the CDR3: TGTGCCAGCAGTCGGGACAGGCCCTACGAGCAGTACTTC. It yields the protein CASSRDRPYEQYF.

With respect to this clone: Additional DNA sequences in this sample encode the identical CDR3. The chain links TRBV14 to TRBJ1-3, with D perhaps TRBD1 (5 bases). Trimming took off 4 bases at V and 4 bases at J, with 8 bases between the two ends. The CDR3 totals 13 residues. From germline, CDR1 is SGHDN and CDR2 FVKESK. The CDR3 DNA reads TGTGCCAGCAGCCTGGGGACCGGAAACACCATATATTTT. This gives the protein CASSLGTGNTIYF. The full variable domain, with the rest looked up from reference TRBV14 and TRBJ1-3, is EAGVTQFPSHSVIEKGQTVTLRCDPISGHDNLYWYRRVMGKEIKFLLHFVKESKQDESGMPNNRFLAERTGGTYSTLKVQPAELEDSGVYFCASSLGTGNTIYFGEGSWLTVV.

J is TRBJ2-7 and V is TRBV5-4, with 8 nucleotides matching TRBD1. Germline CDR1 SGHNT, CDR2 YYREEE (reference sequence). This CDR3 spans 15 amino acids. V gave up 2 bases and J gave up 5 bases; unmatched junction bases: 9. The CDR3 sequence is CASSLPQGEWHEQYF. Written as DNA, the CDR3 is TGTGCCAGCAGCTTACCACAGGGGGAGTGGCACGAGCAGTACTTC. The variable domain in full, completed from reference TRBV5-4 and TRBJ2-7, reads ETGVTQSPTHLIKTRGQQVTLRCSSQSGHNTVSWYQQALGQGPQFIFQYYREEENGRGNFPPRFSGLQFPNYSSELNVNALELDDSALYLCASSLPQGEWHEQYFGPGTRLTVT.

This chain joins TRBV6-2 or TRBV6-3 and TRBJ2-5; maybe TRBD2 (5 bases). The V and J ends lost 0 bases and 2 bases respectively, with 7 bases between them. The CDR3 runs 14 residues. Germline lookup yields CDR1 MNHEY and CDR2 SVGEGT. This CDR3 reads CASSYSSGQETQYF. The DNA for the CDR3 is TGTGCCAGCAGTTACTCGAGCGGACAAGAGACCCAGTACTTC.

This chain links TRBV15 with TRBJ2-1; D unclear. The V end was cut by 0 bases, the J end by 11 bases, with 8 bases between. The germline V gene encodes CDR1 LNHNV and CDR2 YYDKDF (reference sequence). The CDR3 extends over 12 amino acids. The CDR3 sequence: CATSREAPKQFF. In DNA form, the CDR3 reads TGTGCCACCAGCAGAGAGGCACCGAAGCAGTTCTTC.

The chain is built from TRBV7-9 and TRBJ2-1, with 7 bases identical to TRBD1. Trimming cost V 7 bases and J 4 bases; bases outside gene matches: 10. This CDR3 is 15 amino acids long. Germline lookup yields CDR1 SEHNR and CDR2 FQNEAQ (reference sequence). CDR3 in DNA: TGTGCCAGCAACATCCTGACAGGGAGTTACAATGAGCAGTTCTTC. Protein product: CASNILTGSYNEQFF.

CDR3 sequence: CASSLDNNNEQFF. CDR3 DNA sequence: TGTGCCAGCAGCTTGGACAACAACAATGAGCAGTTCTTC. This chain joins TRBV5-4 and TRBJ2-1, with D unresolved. This CDR3 comprises 13 residues. Deletions cut 0 bases from V and 5 bases from J, with 6 bases between. Germline V gene sequence: CDR1 SGHNT, CDR2 YYREEE (reference sequence).

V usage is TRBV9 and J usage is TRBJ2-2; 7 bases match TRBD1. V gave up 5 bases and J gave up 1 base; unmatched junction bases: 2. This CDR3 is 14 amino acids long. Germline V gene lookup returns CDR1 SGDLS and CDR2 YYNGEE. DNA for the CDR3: TGTGCCAGCAGTTGGGACAGGAACACCGGGGAGCTGTTTTTT. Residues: CASSWDRNTGELFF.

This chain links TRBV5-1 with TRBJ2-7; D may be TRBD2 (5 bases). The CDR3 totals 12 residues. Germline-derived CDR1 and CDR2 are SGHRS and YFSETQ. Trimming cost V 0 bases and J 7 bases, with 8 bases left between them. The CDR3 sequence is CASSLESGEQYF. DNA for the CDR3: TGCGCCAGCAGCTTGGAGTCGGGGGAGCAGTACTTC.

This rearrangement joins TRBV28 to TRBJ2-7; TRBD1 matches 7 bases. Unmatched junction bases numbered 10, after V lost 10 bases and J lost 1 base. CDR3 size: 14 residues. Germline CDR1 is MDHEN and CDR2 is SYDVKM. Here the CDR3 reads CATVQGTVSYEQYF. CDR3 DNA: TGTGCCACCGTACAGGGGACCGTGTCCTACGAGCAGTACTTC.